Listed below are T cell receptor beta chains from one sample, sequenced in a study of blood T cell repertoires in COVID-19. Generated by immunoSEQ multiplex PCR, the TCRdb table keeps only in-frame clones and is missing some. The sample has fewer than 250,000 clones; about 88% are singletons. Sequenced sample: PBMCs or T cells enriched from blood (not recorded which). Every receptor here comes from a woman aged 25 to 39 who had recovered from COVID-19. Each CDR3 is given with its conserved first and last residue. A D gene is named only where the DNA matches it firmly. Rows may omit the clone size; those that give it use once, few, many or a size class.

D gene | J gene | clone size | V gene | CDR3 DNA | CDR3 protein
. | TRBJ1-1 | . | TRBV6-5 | TGTGCCAGCAGTTACTCGGAGACAGGTCGAGCTTTCTTT | CASSYSETGRAFF
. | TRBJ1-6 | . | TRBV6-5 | TGTGCCAGCAGTCCAGGGACGGGGGTCGCTTCACCCCTCCACTTT | CASSPGTGVASPLHF
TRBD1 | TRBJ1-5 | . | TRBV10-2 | TGCGCCAGCAGGGTGGGACAGGCTAATCAGCCCCAGCATTTT | CASRVGQANQPQHF
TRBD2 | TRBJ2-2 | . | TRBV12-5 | TGTGCTAGCTCCCGAGGGTCGGGAGGGTACACCGGGGAGCTGTTTTTT | CASSRGSGGYTGELFF
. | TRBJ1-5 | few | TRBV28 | TGTGCCAGCAGGGGAACAGGGTCTCAGCCCCAGCATTTT | CASRGTGSQPQHF
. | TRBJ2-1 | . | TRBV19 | TGTGCCAGTAGCCTTGGAATAGTAGGGGGAAATGAGCAGTTCTTC | CASSLGIVGGNEQFF
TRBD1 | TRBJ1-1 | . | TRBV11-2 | TGTGCCAGCAGGATCGACAGGGTTGGTAACACTGAAGCTTTCTTT | CASRIDRVGNTEAFF
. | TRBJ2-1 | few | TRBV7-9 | TGTGCCAGCAGCTCTTCAGAGGTTGAGCAGTTCTTC | CASSSSEVEQFF
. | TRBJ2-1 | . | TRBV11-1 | TGTGCCAGCAGCCCGACAGTCGGCGAGCAGTTCTTC | CASSPTVGEQFF
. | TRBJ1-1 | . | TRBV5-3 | TGTGCCAGAAGCTTGGACTTGGTAGAAGACAAGTCTTTCATGAACACTGAAGCTTTCTTT | CARSLDLVEDKSFMNTEAFF
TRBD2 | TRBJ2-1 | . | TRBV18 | TGTGCCAGCTCACCACCGCTAGCGGGGGGGGACAATGAGCAGTTCTTC | CASSPPLAGGDNEQFF
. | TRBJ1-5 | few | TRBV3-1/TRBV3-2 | TGTGCCAGCAGCCAGGGGGCCAATCAGCCCCAGCATTTT | CASSQGANQPQHF
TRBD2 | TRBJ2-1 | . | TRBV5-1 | TGCGCCAGCACCCCTAGCGGGATCTACAATGAGCAGTTCTTC | CASTPSGIYNEQFF
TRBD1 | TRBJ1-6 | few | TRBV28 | TGTGCCAGCAGTTTTAGAAGGGGGCGGTCACCCCTCCACTTT | CASSFRRGRSPLHF
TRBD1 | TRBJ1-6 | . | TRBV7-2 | TGTGCCAGCAGCCACCCAGGGGGAGCCTCCTATAATTCACCCCTCCACTTT | CASSHPGGASYNSPLHF
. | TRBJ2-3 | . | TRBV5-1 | TGCGCCTCCTTTCAAGAAGCCACAGATACGCAGTATTTT | CASFQEATDTQYF
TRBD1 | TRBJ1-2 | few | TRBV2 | TGTGCCAGCAGTGCAGGGACAGGCAACTATGGCTACACCTTC | CASSAGTGNYGYTF
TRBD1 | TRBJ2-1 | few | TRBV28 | TGTGCCAGCAGTCCGGACAGGGTCTACAATGAGCAGTTCTTC | CASSPDRVYNEQFF
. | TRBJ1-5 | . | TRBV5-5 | TGTGCCAGCAGCCGTTCAGGGATCGATCAGTCCCAGCATTTT | CASSRSGIDQSQHF
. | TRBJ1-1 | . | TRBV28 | TGTGCCAGCAGTTTTGGGGAGGGGAACACTGAAGCTTTCTTT | CASSFGEGNTEAFF
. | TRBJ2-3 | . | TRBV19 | TGTGCCAGTAGTGGGTCGGACTTCTCAGGGGCAGATACGCAGTATTTT | CASSGSDFSGADTQYF
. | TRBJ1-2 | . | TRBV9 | TGTGCCAGCAGCGTACGTCCCACAGGTACCTATGGCTACACCTTC | CASSVRPTGTYGYTF
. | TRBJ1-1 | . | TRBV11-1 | TGTGCCAGCAGCCCCCTCCGAGGGATTACTGAAGCTTTCTTT | CASSPLRGITEAFF
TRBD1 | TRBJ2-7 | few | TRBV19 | TGTGCCAGTAGTGACCCGGGACAGGGAACCTACGAGCAGTACTTC | CASSDPGQGTYEQYF
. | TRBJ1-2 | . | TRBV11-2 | TGTGCCAGCAGCTCTGACAGGCACTATGGCTACACCTTC | CASSSDRHYGYTF
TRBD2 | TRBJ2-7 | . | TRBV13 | TGTGCCAGCAGCTTAGCGGGAGGGTCCCACGAGCAGTACTTC | CASSLAGGSHEQYF
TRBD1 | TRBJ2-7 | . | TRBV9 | TGTGCCAGCAGCGGACCTACGGGACAGGGACGCTACGAGCAGTACTTC | CASSGPTGQGRYEQYF
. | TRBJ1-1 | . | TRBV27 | TGTGCCAGCAGTTTAGCCCCCGGGAACACTGAAGCTTTCTTT | CASSLAPGNTEAFF
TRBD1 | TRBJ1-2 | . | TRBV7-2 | TGTGCCAGCAGCCCGGCCGGGACAGGGGCTAGTGGTGGCTACACCTTC | CASSPAGTGASGGYTF
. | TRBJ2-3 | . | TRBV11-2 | TGTGCCAGCAGCGCTCTAGGGACACAGTTTTCAGATACGCAGTATTTT | CASSALGTQFSDTQYF
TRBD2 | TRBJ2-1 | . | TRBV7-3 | TGTGCCAGCAGCTTTCGGGGGGACAATGAGCAGTTCTTC | CASSFRGDNEQFF
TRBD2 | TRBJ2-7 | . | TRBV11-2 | TGTGCCAGCAGCGGACTAGCGGGAAGGTACGAGCAGTACTTC | CASSGLAGRYEQYF
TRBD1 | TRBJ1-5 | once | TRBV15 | TGTGCCACCAGCAGGAAAACAGGGGAGTGGGATAGCAATCAGCCCCAGCATTTT | CATSRKTGEWDSNQPQHF
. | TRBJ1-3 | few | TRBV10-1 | TGCGCCAGCAGTGAATCCGGCTCTGGAAACACCATATATTTT | CASSESGSGNTIYF
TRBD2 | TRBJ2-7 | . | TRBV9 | TGTGCCAGCACTCTGGGGGTAGCGGGTCCCGAGCAGTACTTC | CASTLGVAGPEQYF
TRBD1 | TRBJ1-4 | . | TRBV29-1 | TGCAGCGTCGGTGGGACAGGTGATAATGAAAAACTGTTTTTT | CSVGGTGDNEKLFF
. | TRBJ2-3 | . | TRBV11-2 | TGTGCCAGCAGCGTCGATAGCGGTAGCACAGATACGCAGTATTTT | CASSVDSGSTDTQYF
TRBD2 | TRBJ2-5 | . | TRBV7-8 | TGTGCCAGCAGCCACCCTAGCGGGGGTAGGGAGACCCAGTACTTC | CASSHPSGGRETQYF
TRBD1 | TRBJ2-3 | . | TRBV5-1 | TGCGCCAGCAGCACGAGACTACAGGGGATCTCAGATACGCAGTATTTT | CASSTRLQGISDTQYF
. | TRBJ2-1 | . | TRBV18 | TGTGCCAGCTCACCACTGAGCTCCTACAATGAGCAGTTCTTC | CASSPLSSYNEQFF
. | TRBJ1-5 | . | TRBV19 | TGTGCCAGTAGTCAGGGGCCCTCCTTAGGGGCGATAAATCAGCCCCAGCATTTT | CASSQGPSLGAINQPQHF
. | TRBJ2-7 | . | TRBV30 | TGTGCCTGGGGCGCGGGGGAGCAGTACTTC | CAWGAGEQYF
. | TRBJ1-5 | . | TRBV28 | TGTGCCAGCATCGAAGGGGGGGTTGGCAATCAGCCCCAGCATTTT | CASIEGGVGNQPQHF
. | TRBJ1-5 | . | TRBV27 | TGTGCCAGCAGGCCGTTGCGGAATAGCAATCAGCCCCAGCATTTT | CASRPLRNSNQPQHF
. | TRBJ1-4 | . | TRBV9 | TGTGCCAGCAGCGTATTTGTAAGCGGTGAAAAACTGTTTTTT | CASSVFVSGEKLFF
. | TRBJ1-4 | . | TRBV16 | TGTGCCAGCAGCCAATCGGTGCAGGGTTATGAAAAACTGTTTTTT | CASSQSVQGYEKLFF
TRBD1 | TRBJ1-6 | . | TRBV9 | TGTGCCAGCAGCGAGGGGACAGGGGTATCCTCACCCCTCCACTTT | CASSEGTGVSSPLHF
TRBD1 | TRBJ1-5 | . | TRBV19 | TGTGCCAGTAGTACCGGGACAGTGGAATTGCCCCAGCATTTT | CASSTGTVELPQHF
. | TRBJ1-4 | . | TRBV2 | TGTGCCAGCAAGGCAGACACAACTAATGAAAAACTGTTTTTT | CASKADTTNEKLFF
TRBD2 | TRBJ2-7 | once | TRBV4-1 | TGCGCCAGCAGCCAAGATTACACGGGAGGTACCTACGAGCAGTACTTC | CASSQDYTGGTYEQYF
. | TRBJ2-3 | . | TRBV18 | TGTGCCAGCTCACCTCTCCACAGGGCAGACACAGATACGCAGTATTTT | CASSPLHRADTDTQYF
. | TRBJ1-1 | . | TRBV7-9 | TGTGCCAGCAGTCGGGGGGTGGCTGAAGCTTTCTTT | CASSRGVAEAFF
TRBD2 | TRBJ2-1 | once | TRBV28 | TGTGCCAGCAGCCCCGGGACTAGCCCCTTTAATGAGCAGTTCTTC | CASSPGTSPFNEQFF
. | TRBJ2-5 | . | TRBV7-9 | TGTGCCAGCAGCGCGAACCTACGAGGCGGATACCAAGAGACCCAGTACTTC | CASSANLRGGYQETQYF
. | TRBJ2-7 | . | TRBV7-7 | TGTGCTAGCAGCCTCTCGGACACGTACGAGCAGTACTTC | CASSLSDTYEQYF
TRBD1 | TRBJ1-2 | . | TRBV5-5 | TGTGCCAGCAGCTTGCACGCGGGACAGCTCAACTATGGCTACACCTTC | CASSLHAGQLNYGYTF
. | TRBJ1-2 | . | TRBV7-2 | TGTGCCAGCAGCCTCAATGGGGGGGCCGGCTATGGCTACACCTTC | CASSLNGGAGYGYTF
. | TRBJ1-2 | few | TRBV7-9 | TGTGCCAGCAGCCCAGGCGACTATGGCTACACCTTC | CASSPGDYGYTF
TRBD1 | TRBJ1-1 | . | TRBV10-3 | TGTGCCATCAGTGACAAGACAGGGGGAAGAACTGAAGCTTTCTTT | CAISDKTGGRTEAFF